A single TCR beta chain is shown here with its context. The entry originates in a study of shared clonotypes between healthy human individuals. V lost 1 base and J 8 bases, leaving 14 bases between the germline ends. The CDR3 runs to 15 residues. Germline assignment: CDR1 MGHDK and CDR2 SYGVNS. Sequenced by immunoSEQ multiplex PCR; TCRdb stores in-frame clones only, minus some. The table has roughly 650,000 clones, approximately 96% seen once. Naive CD8 isolation took CD45RO-negative cells positively selected for CCR7 and excluded terminally differentiated effector memory CD45RA+ cells. The J gene is TRBJ2-2, the V gene TRBV25-1; no reliable D call. The sequenced material came from naive CD8+ T cells sorted from blood. This receptor was obtained from a woman aged 25-40 years in good health. For the CDR3, the DNA is TGTGCCAGCAGTGAATTGGGTCCCGGATCTGGGGAGCTGTTTTTT. The encoded protein is CASSELGPGSGELFF.